Presented here are 5 T cell receptor beta chains from one specimen sequenced in a study of identical twins. TCRdb independently ran MiXCR on the 5' RACE reads; one entry per CDR3 protein. The profile covers 700,000 or so distinct CDR3 sequences, with 8.6% appearing a single time and 0.75% to 1% taken by the ten largest. This same sample was also taken into another study, of yellow fever vaccine responses in identical twins.

Sequenced material: PBMCs. The source of these receptors is a woman in her late teens or twenties in good health.

This chain links TRBV14 with TRBJ2-7, with TRBD2 identical over 8 bases. CDR3 length equals 14 residues. Germline CDR1 SGHDN, CDR2 FVKESK. The V gene end was trimmed by 5 bases and the J gene end by 5 bases; junction bases not matched to a gene: 8. Here the CDR3 DNA reads TGTGCCAGCAGCTTCAGCGGGAGCGGTGACGAGCAGTACTTC. Protein product: CASSFSGSGDEQYF.

Ten or more counts support this clonotype. V gene TRBV7-9 combines with J gene TRBJ2-3; a weak D match, TRBD1 (6 bases). Germline values: CDR1 SEHNR, CDR2 FQNEAQ (reference sequence). Trimming removed 5 bases at V and 5 bases at J, with 17 bases between. This CDR3 comprises 15 residues. DNA of the CDR3: TGTGCCAGCAGCCACCCAGGGGATAAGGGAGATACGCAGTATTTT. It codes for CASSHPGDKGDTQYF.

In this sample, this clonotype turned up a few times. The chain recombines TRBV4-1 with TRBJ1-5; perhaps TRBD1 as D (6 bases). Germline CDR1 reads MGHRA; CDR2 reads YSYEKL. CDR3 length: 16 residues. Between the trimmed V and J ends, which lost 0 bases and 0 bases, there was a span of 9 bases. The CDR3 here is CASSQERGNSNQPQHF. DNA of the CDR3: TGCGCCAGCAGCCAAGAAAGGGGGAATAGCAATCAGCCCCAGCATTTT.

This clonotype turned up a few times. The chain links TRBV19 to TRBJ2-1; TRBD2 aligns across 12 bases. CDR1 LNHDA and CDR2 SQIVND come from the germline V gene (reference sequence). Trimming at V came to 7 bases and at J to 8 bases, leaving 18 bases not matched to a gene. This CDR3 contains 18 residues. In nucleotides, the CDR3 is TGTGCCAGTACCCCTAGGGGATTGACTAGCGGGAGTTATGATGAGCAGTTCTTC. This sequence encodes CASTPRGLTSGSYDEQFF. Supplemented by reference TRBV19 and TRBJ2-1, the full variable domain reads DGGITQSPKYLFRKEGQNVTLSCEQNLNHDAMYWYRQDPGQGLRLIYYSQIVNDFQKGDIAEGYSVSREKKESFPLTVTSAQKNPTAFYLCASTPRGLTSGSYDEQFFGPGTRLTVL.

This chain connects TRBV7-9 to TRBJ2-1, with D tentatively TRBD1 or TRBD2 (6 bases each). CDR1 SEHNR and CDR2 FQNEAQ come from the germline V gene (reference sequence). CDR3 length equals 16 residues. V lost 3 bases and J lost 8, with 20 bases in between. CDR3 in DNA: TGTGCCAGCAGCTTCCTGGACACGGGGGCTGGGGATGAGCAGTTCTTC. This sequence encodes CASSFLDTGAGDEQFF.